This is a list of T cell receptor beta chains from one sample in a study of persistence of HIV-infected CD4 T cells. Their cognate antigens are unknown. The protocol was immunoSEQ multiplex PCR, while the TCRdb copy is restricted to in-frame clones and leaves out a portion. The table records about 28,000 clones, roughly 75% of them present only once. The sequencing used CD4+ T cells sorted from PBMCs after approximately 19-hour stimulation, collected from a patient who received antiretroviral therapy. The receptor source for this set is an adult woman with HIV who was CMV-seropositive. Both conserved end residues are part of each CDR3. The D gene is left open where the match is weak. Only part of the rows carry a size: once, few, many, or a class if the clone is expanded.

clone_size: NA
j_call: TRBJ2-3
v_call: TRBV19
d_call: NA
cdr3_nt: TGTGCCAGTAGCCTAGTAAGGGGTCTAAGCACAGATACGCAGTATTTT
cdr3_aa: CASSLVRGLSTDTQYF

clone_size: NA
j_call: TRBJ2-7
v_call: TRBV29-1
d_call: TRBD1
cdr3_nt: TGCAGCGTTGAAGGGCAGGGGGTCTACGAGCAGTACTTC
cdr3_aa: CSVEGQGVYEQYF

clone_size: NA
j_call: TRBJ1-5
v_call: TRBV19
d_call: NA
cdr3_nt: TGTGCCAGTAGTGATAGCAATCAGCCCCAGCATTTT
cdr3_aa: CASSDSNQPQHF

clone_size: NA
j_call: TRBJ2-3
v_call: TRBV7-9
d_call: NA
cdr3_nt: TGTGCCAGCAGCTTAGAGAGGGGGGACGGATCAGATACGCAGTATTTT
cdr3_aa: CASSLERGDGSDTQYF

clone_size: NA
j_call: TRBJ1-6
v_call: TRBV7-9
d_call: NA
cdr3_nt: TGTGCCAGCAGCCCAGACGGCCTCTCCAATTCACCCCTCCACTTT
cdr3_aa: CASSPDGLSNSPLHF

clone_size: few
j_call: TRBJ2-7
v_call: TRBV18
d_call: TRBD1
cdr3_nt: TGTGCCAGCTCACCTGAACAGGGGATATTCTACGAGCAGTACTTC
cdr3_aa: CASSPEQGIFYEQYF

clone_size: NA
j_call: TRBJ2-2
v_call: TRBV19
d_call: NA
cdr3_nt: TGTGCCAGTAGTAGCTCCCGGAGATCGAACACCGGGGAGCTGTTTTTT
cdr3_aa: CASSSSRRSNTGELFF

clone_size: NA
j_call: TRBJ2-7
v_call: TRBV5-5
d_call: TRBD1
cdr3_nt: TGTGCCAGCAGCTTTGGGACAGGCTACGAGCAGTACTTC
cdr3_aa: CASSFGTGYEQYF

clone_size: once
j_call: TRBJ2-3
v_call: TRBV6-1
d_call: NA
cdr3_nt: TGTGCCAGCAGTGAATCAGGCGGGGCTGATACGCAGTATTTT
cdr3_aa: CASSESGGADTQYF

clone_size: NA
j_call: TRBJ1-6
v_call: TRBV6-6
d_call: NA
cdr3_nt: TGTGCCAGCAGTCCCGACAGCATCCAGGGGAATTCACCCCTCCACTTT
cdr3_aa: CASSPDSIQGNSPLHF

clone_size: NA
j_call: TRBJ1-4
v_call: TRBV3-1/TRBV3-2
d_call: NA
cdr3_nt: TGTGCCAGCAGCCAAAGGACAACTAATGAAAAACTGTTTTTT
cdr3_aa: CASSQRTTNEKLFF

clone_size: NA
j_call: TRBJ2-2
v_call: TRBV5-8
d_call: NA
cdr3_nt: TGTGCCAGCCAGAGACGAGAATTCGGGGAGCTGTTTTTT
cdr3_aa: CASQRREFGELFF

clone_size: NA
j_call: TRBJ2-3
v_call: TRBV29-1
d_call: TRBD1
cdr3_nt: TGCAGCGCCGGACAGGGAAGTTGGACAGATACGCAGTATTTT
cdr3_aa: CSAGQGSWTDTQYF

clone_size: NA
j_call: TRBJ2-6
v_call: TRBV5-1
d_call: TRBD1
cdr3_nt: TGCGCCAGCAAAGGGACAGCTGGGGCCAACGTCCTGACTTTC
cdr3_aa: CASKGTAGANVLTF

clone_size: NA
j_call: TRBJ2-1
v_call: TRBV7-6
d_call: NA
cdr3_nt: TGTGCCAGCACCCTGAGGGGGGGCAATTACAATGAGCAGTTCTTC
cdr3_aa: CASTLRGGNYNEQFF

clone_size: NA
j_call: TRBJ1-1
v_call: TRBV2
d_call: NA
cdr3_nt: TGTGCCAGCAGTGAAGCGCTTCCTGGGACTGAAGCTTTCTTT
cdr3_aa: CASSEALPGTEAFF

clone_size: NA
j_call: TRBJ2-1
v_call: TRBV28
d_call: TRBD2
cdr3_nt: TGTGCCAGCAGAACCCCGGGACTAGGGTACAATGAGCAGTTCTTC
cdr3_aa: CASRTPGLGYNEQFF

clone_size: NA
j_call: TRBJ2-1
v_call: TRBV11-3
d_call: NA
cdr3_nt: TGTGCCAGCAGCTTTGGTGGGAACAATGAGCAGTTCTTC
cdr3_aa: CASSFGGNNEQFF

clone_size: NA
j_call: TRBJ1-2
v_call: TRBV2
d_call: NA
cdr3_nt: TGTGCCAGCAGCGCCACTACATTCATCCTCTATGGCTACACCTTC
cdr3_aa: CASSATTFILYGYTF

clone_size: NA
j_call: TRBJ1-4
v_call: TRBV6-5
d_call: TRBD1
cdr3_nt: TGTGCCAGCAGTTACCCGACAGGGGCTGAAAAACTGTTTTTT
cdr3_aa: CASSYPTGAEKLFF

clone_size: NA
j_call: TRBJ1-1
v_call: TRBV2
d_call: NA
cdr3_nt: TGTGCCAGCAGGCCATTCAGAGGGGGGCTGAACACTGAAGCTTTCTTT
cdr3_aa: CASRPFRGGLNTEAFF

clone_size: NA
j_call: TRBJ1-2
v_call: TRBV24-1
d_call: NA
cdr3_nt: TGTGCCACCAGTGACCGGACAGCGGGGGGCTACACCTTC
cdr3_aa: CATSDRTAGGYTF

clone_size: NA
j_call: TRBJ1-3
v_call: TRBV15
d_call: NA
cdr3_nt: TGTGCCACCAGCACTCCCGGACACCTCGGAAACACCATATATTTT
cdr3_aa: CATSTPGHLGNTIYF

clone_size: NA
j_call: TRBJ2-2
v_call: TRBV4-1
d_call: NA
cdr3_nt: TGCGCCAGCAGCCACTCTTACACCGGGGAGCTGTTTTTT
cdr3_aa: CASSHSYTGELFF

clone_size: NA
j_call: TRBJ2-1
v_call: TRBV2
d_call: TRBD2
cdr3_nt: TGTGCCAGCCGGACTAGCTCCTACAATGAGCAGTTCTTC
cdr3_aa: CASRTSSYNEQFF

clone_size: NA
j_call: TRBJ1-2
v_call: TRBV30
d_call: NA
cdr3_nt: TGTGCCTGGAGTGGCGTTAACTATGGCTACACCTTC
cdr3_aa: CAWSGVNYGYTF

clone_size: NA
j_call: TRBJ1-2
v_call: TRBV5-1
d_call: TRBD1
cdr3_nt: TGCGCCAGCAGCCTCCCGGACAGGGGGTATGGCTACACCTTC
cdr3_aa: CASSLPDRGYGYTF

clone_size: NA
j_call: TRBJ1-4
v_call: TRBV6-6
d_call: TRBD1
cdr3_nt: TGTGCCAGCAGTTACGGACAGGGCATCGGAAAACTGTTTTTT
cdr3_aa: CASSYGQGIGKLFF

clone_size: NA
j_call: TRBJ1-3
v_call: TRBV30
d_call: NA
cdr3_nt: TGTGCCTGGAAGACAATGGGGCCGGGAAACACCATATATTTT
cdr3_aa: CAWKTMGPGNTIYF

clone_size: NA
j_call: TRBJ1-1
v_call: TRBV6-5
d_call: NA
cdr3_nt: TGTGCCAGCAGTTTTGAAGACCCCATGAACACTGAAGCTTTCTTT
cdr3_aa: CASSFEDPMNTEAFF

clone_size: NA
j_call: TRBJ2-5
v_call: TRBV12-2
d_call: NA
cdr3_nt: TGTGCAAGTCGCCCAAGTGATCCCTCCGAGACCCAGTACTTC
cdr3_aa: CASRPSDPSETQYF

clone_size: few
j_call: TRBJ2-1
v_call: TRBV7-2
d_call: NA
cdr3_nt: TGTGCCAGCAGCTTAGCCCCAGGCACCTACAATGAGCAGTTCTTC
cdr3_aa: CASSLAPGTYNEQFF

clone_size: NA
j_call: TRBJ2-3
v_call: TRBV14
d_call: NA
cdr3_nt: TGTGCCAGCAGCCAAGCCGTACTAGCAAACCGACGCACAGATACGCAGTATTTT
cdr3_aa: CASSQAVLANRRTDTQYF

clone_size: NA
j_call: TRBJ2-1
v_call: TRBV7-3
d_call: TRBD2
cdr3_nt: TGTGCCAGCAGCTTAACGGCTAGCGGGGCCATAAATGAGCAGTTCTTC
cdr3_aa: CASSLTASGAINEQFF

clone_size: NA
j_call: TRBJ2-5
v_call: TRBV5-1
d_call: NA
cdr3_nt: TGCGCCAGCAGCCGAGGGTTTCAAGAGACCCAGTACTTC
cdr3_aa: CASSRGFQETQYF

clone_size: NA
j_call: TRBJ2-3
v_call: TRBV7-2
d_call: NA
cdr3_nt: TGTGCCAGCAGCTCGGACGGCCGATGGGATACGCAGTATTTT
cdr3_aa: CASSSDGRWDTQYF

clone_size: few
j_call: TRBJ1-4
v_call: TRBV7-9
d_call: TRBD1
cdr3_nt: TGTGCCAGCAGCTTCACTTCCTTACAGGGGGAGAATGAAAAACTGTTTTTT
cdr3_aa: CASSFTSLQGENEKLFF

clone_size: few
j_call: TRBJ1-5
v_call: TRBV15
d_call: NA
cdr3_nt: TGTGCCACCAGCCTTAGCAGCAATCAGCCCCAGCATTTT
cdr3_aa: CATSLSSNQPQHF

clone_size: NA
j_call: TRBJ2-1
v_call: TRBV5-8
d_call: TRBD1
cdr3_nt: TGTGCCAGCAGCTTCACAGGGGGTGAGCAGTTCTTC
cdr3_aa: CASSFTGGEQFF

clone_size: few
j_call: TRBJ1-1
v_call: TRBV5-1
d_call: TRBD1
cdr3_nt: TGCGCCAGCAGCTTTGGACAGGAGGGAACTGAAGCTTTCTTT
cdr3_aa: CASSFGQEGTEAFF

clone_size: NA
j_call: TRBJ1-2
v_call: TRBV19
d_call: NA
cdr3_nt: TGTGCCAGTAGTATAGGACAGAAAAACTATGGCTACACCTTC
cdr3_aa: CASSIGQKNYGYTF

clone_size: NA
j_call: TRBJ2-3
v_call: TRBV5-4
d_call: NA
cdr3_nt: TGTGCCAGCAGCTTGGGGGCCTTTAGGTATTTT
cdr3_aa: CASSLGAFRYF

clone_size: NA
j_call: TRBJ1-1
v_call: TRBV6-5
d_call: NA
cdr3_nt: TGTGCCAGCGGTAGGGGGGGTTCTGAAGCTTTCTTT
cdr3_aa: CASGRGGSEAFF

clone_size: NA
j_call: TRBJ2-3
v_call: TRBV6-5
d_call: TRBD2
cdr3_nt: TGTGCCAGCAGGAGCGGGGGTCACACAGATACGCAGTATTTT
cdr3_aa: CASRSGGHTDTQYF

clone_size: few
j_call: TRBJ1-2
v_call: TRBV5-8
d_call: NA
cdr3_nt: TGTGCCAGCAGCTTAGTGCCCGCTGGCTACACCTTC
cdr3_aa: CASSLVPAGYTF

clone_size: NA
j_call: TRBJ1-3
v_call: TRBV6-2/TRBV6-3
d_call: NA
cdr3_nt: TGTGCCAGCAGTCCGCAGGGCTTCTCTGGAAACACCATATATTTT
cdr3_aa: CASSPQGFSGNTIYF

clone_size: NA
j_call: TRBJ2-3
v_call: TRBV5-4
d_call: TRBD2
cdr3_nt: TGTGCCAGCAGCTTGTTAGTGGGACTAGCGGGGGGCCACATAGATACGCAGTATTTT
cdr3_aa: CASSLLVGLAGGHIDTQYF

clone_size: NA
j_call: TRBJ2-7
v_call: TRBV14
d_call: NA
cdr3_nt: TGTGCCAGCAGCCAGATAGGGCTAACTACATTCTACGAGCAGTACTTC
cdr3_aa: CASSQIGLTTFYEQYF

clone_size: NA
j_call: TRBJ2-7
v_call: TRBV10-2
d_call: TRBD1
cdr3_nt: TGCGCCAGCAGAAAACAGACAGGGACCATAAGGGAATACGAGCAGTACTTC
cdr3_aa: CASRKQTGTIREYEQYF

clone_size: NA
j_call: TRBJ1-1
v_call: TRBV19
d_call: NA
cdr3_nt: TGTGCCAGTAGTATAGACACAGGAACTTCGGCTTTCTTT
cdr3_aa: CASSIDTGTSAFF

clone_size: NA
j_call: TRBJ1-1
v_call: TRBV6-5
d_call: TRBD1
cdr3_nt: TGTGCCAGCAGTTTGGGACAGGGGCGGGGTGAAGCTTTCTTT
cdr3_aa: CASSLGQGRGEAFF